The 5 T cell receptor beta chains listed next were all sequenced from one sample in a study of molecular identifiers for immune sequencing clone quantification (dated by TCRdb to the late 2010s). The library came from PCR. Sequencer: Illumina HiSeq 4000. Clones were called with MiXCR by TCRdb after fastp trimmed the public reads at Q25, and only in-frame beta chains were retained. Each entry merges the rows of one CDR3 protein and shows their most common DNA and genes. Across this sample there are tens of thousands of distinct CDR3 sequences, with approximately 21% seen only once. The ten largest clones take up approximately 1.1% of the sample. Sample: naive CD8+ T cells from blood, with Jurkat cell RNA spiked in. Taken with the paper, the label for cell subset or site translates to: FACS-sorted CD8+CD4-CCR7+CD45RA+ naive T cells. The receptor set was obtained from a human donor in good health. Some libraries in this study had Jurkat cell RNA spiked in.

This clonotype has at least ten counts. The genes are TRBV27 and TRBJ1-1; D is possibly TRBD1 (5 bases). Per the germline V gene, CDR1 is MNHEY and CDR2 is SMNVEV (reference sequence). Trimming pared 6 bases from V and 6 bases from J, leaving 8 bases between. The CDR3 totals 11 residues. The CDR3 is CASRGGAEAFF. For the CDR3, the DNA is TGTGCCAGCAGGGGGGGTGCTGAAGCTTTCTTT.

This clonotype was counted many times. The chain carries TRBV11-2 and TRBJ2-3; possibly TRBD2 for D (6 bases). V was shortened by 4 bases and J by 4 bases, with 18 bases between the two germline ends. The CDR3 consists of 16 residues. Germline V gives CDR1 SGHAT, CDR2 FQNNGV. CDR3 bases: TGTGCCAGCAGCTACGGGGCTCAGCCGGGGGCAGATACGCAGTATTTT. Protein sequence: CASSYGAQPGADTQYF. The entire variable domain, with the rest obtained from reference TRBV11-2 and TRBJ2-3, is as follows: EAGVAQSPRYKIIEKRQSVAFWCNPISGHATLYWYQQILGQGPKLLIQFQNNGVVDDSQLPKDRFSAERLKGVDSTLKIQPAKLEDSAVYLCASSYGAQPGADTQYFGPGTRLTVL.

This clonotype was counted many times. The rearrangement joins TRBV9 to TRBJ2-3; maybe TRBD2 (6 bases). V lost 0 bases, J lost 4 bases, and 12 bases lay in between. The CDR3 has 15 residues. Looked up from germline, CDR1 is SGDLS and CDR2 is YYNGEE. The CDR3 nucleotides are TGTGCCAGCAGCGTAGGCGTTAGCGGCGCAGATACGCAGTATTTT. Translation gives CASSVGVSGADTQYF. The whole variable domain, filled in from reference TRBV9 and TRBJ2-3, reads DSGVTQTPKHLITATGQRVTLRCSPRSGDLSVYWYQQSLDQGLQFLIQYYNGEERAKGNILERFSAQQFPDLHSELNLSSLELGDSALYFCASSVGVSGADTQYFGPGTRLTVL.

This clonotype was observed at least ten times. The V call is TRBV12-3 or TRBV12-4, the J call TRBJ1-5; D unclear. The CDR3 sequence is 13 residues long. Trimming pared 2 bases from V and 4 bases from J, leaving 6 bases between. For the CDR3, the DNA is TGTGCCAGCAGTTTAAACGGTAATCAGCCCCAGCATTTT. This encodes CASSLNGNQPQHF.

The chain couples TRBV11-2 to TRBJ2-1; D gene unclear. The germline gives CDR1 SGHAT, CDR2 FQNNGV. V lost 0 bases, J lost 6 bases, and 15 bases lay in between. This CDR3 is 16 amino acids long. This CDR3 reads CASSLEPTRPFNEQFF. In nucleotides, the CDR3 is TGTGCCAGCAGCTTAGAGCCCACACGTCCCTTCAATGAGCAGTTCTTC.